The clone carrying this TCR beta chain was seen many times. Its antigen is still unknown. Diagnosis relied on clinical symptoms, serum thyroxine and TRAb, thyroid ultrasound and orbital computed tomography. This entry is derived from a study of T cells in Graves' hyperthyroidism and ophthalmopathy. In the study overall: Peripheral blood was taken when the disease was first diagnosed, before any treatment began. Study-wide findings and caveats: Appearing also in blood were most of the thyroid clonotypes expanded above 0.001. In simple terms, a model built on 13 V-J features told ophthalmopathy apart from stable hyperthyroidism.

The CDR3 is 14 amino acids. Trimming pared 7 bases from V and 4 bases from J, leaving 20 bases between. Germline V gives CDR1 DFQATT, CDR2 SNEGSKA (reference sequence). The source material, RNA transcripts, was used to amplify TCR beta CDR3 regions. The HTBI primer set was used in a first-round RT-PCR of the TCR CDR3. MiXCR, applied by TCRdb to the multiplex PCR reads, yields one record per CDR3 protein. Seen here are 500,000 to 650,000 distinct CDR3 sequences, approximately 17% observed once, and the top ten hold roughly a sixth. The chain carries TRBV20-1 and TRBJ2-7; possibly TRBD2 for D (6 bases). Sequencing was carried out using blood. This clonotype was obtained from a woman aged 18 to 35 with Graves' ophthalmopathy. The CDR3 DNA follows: TGCAGTGGATTAGTAACGGACCGGGAGTACGAGCAGTACTTC. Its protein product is CSGLVTDREYEQYF.